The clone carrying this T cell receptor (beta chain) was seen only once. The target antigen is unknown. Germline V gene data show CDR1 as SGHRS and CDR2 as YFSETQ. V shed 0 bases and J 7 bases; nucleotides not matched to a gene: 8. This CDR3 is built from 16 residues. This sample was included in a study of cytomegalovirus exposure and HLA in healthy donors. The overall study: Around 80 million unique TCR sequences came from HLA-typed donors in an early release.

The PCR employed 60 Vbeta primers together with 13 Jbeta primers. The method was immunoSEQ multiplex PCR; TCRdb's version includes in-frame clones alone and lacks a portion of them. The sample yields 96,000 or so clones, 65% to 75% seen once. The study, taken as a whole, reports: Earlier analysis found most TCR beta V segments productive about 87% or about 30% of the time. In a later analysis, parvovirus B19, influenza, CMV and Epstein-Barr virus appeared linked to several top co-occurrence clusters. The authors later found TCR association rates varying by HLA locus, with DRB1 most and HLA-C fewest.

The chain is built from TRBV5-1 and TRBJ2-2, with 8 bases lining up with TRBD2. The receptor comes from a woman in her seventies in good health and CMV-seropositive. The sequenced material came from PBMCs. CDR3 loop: CASSLAGVAGLGELFF. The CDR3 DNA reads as TGCGCCAGCAGCTTGGCCGGGGTAGCGGGGCTCGGGGAGCTGTTTTTT.